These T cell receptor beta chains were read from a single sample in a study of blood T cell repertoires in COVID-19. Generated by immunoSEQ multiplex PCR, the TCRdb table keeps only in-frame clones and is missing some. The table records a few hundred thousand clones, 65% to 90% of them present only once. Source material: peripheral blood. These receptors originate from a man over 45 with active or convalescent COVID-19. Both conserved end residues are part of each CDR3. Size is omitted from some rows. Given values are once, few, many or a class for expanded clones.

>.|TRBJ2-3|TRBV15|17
CATSSLASGSWKDTQYF
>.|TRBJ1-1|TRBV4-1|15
CASSPSFGGETEAFF
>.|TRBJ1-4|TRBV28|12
CASSPANEKLFF
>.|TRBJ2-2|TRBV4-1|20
CASSQGLFAGRAPNTGELFF
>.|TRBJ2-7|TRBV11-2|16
CASSLAPGGGSYEQYF
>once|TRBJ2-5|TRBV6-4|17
CASTTLRDCAQKGTQYF
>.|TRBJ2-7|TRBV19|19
CASSIAPPRPGTGAYEQYF
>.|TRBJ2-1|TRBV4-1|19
CASSQDFLFSGRTWNEQFF
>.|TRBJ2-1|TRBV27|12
CASQGAWNEQFF
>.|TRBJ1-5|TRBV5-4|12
CASSFGDQPQHF
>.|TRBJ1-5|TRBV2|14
CASRVDRGGQPQHF
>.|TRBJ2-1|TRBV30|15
CAWKGPSGLYNEQFF
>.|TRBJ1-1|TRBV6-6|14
CASNQGLLGTEAFF
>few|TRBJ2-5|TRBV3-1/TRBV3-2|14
CASSPQAGEETQYF
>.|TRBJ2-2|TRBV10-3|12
CAISDGFRELFF
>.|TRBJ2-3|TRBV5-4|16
CASSLAGLALTDTQYF
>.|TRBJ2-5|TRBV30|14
CAWSARQVQETQYF
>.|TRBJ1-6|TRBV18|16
CASSLTGVAYNSPLHF
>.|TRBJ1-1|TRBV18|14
CASSPSAIGTEAFF
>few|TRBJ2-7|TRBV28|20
CASSLTLGFLGPGQGYEQYF
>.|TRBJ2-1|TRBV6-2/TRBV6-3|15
CASSRTSADSNEQFF
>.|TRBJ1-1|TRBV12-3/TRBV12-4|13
CASSLGQNTEAFF
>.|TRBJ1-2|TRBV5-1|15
CASSFSGTGGDGYTF
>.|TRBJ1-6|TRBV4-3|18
CASSLAPGTALFHSPLHF
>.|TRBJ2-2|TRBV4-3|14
CASSPYTSAGELFF
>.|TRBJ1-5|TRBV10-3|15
CAISAFGQGNQPQHF
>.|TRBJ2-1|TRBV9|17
CASSVEGLAAYYNEQFF
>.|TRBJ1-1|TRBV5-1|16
CASSTRTEPKNTEAFF
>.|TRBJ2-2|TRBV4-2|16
CASSQGLAGDTGELFF
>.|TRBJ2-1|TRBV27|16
CASSFFFGGLANEQFF
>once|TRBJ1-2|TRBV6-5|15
CASSPRPRGNYGYTF
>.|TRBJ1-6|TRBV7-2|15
CASSFRDPRRSPLHF
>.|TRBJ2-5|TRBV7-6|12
CASSGRQETQYF
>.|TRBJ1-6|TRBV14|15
CASSQVGRGNSPLHF
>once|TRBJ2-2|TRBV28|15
CASHRGRSNTGELFF
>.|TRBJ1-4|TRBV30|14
CAWSGGQGNEKLFF
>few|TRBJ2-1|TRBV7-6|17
CASSFDPSGSSNNEQFF
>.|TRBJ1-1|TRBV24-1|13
CATRDRMNTEAFF
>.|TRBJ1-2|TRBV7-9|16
CASSLAGQGENYGYTF
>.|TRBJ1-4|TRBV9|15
CASSSNGQSSEKLFF
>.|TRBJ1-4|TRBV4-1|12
CASSQDRDILVF